This T cell receptor (beta chain) was observed in a study of blood T cell repertoires in COVID-19. The overall study: Specimens from acute and convalescent COVID-19 originated in the United States, Italy and Spain. Sources were T cells, B-cell-depleted T cells, or PBMCs; the material itself was cDNA or gDNA.

Produced via immunoSEQ multiplex PCR; TCRdb's table is partial and in-frame only. The sample lists 200,000 to 300,000 clones, about 87% occurring once. CDR3 size: 12 residues. Looked up from germline, CDR1 is SEHNR and CDR2 is FQNEAQ (reference sequence). V was trimmed by 5 bases and J by 3 bases, leaving 7 bases between them. The sample consisted of PBMCs or T cells enriched from blood (not recorded which). The chain is built from TRBV7-9 and TRBJ1-2; D not certain. The source of this sequence is a middle-aged woman with acute COVID-19. The DNA for the CDR3 is TGTGCCAGCAGCGAAACAGACTATGGCTACACCTTC. It is translated as CASSETDYGYTF. Supplemented by reference TRBV7-9 and TRBJ1-2, the full variable domain reads DTGVSQNPRHKITKRGQNVTFRCDPISEHNRLYWYRQTLGQGPEFLTYFQNEAQLEKSRLLSDRFSAERPKGSFSTLEIQRTEQGDSAMYLCASSETDYGYTFGSGTRLTVV.